This is a list of T cell receptor beta chains from one sample in a study of blood T cell repertoires in COVID-19. Assay: immunoSEQ multiplex PCR; the TCRdb copy retains only in-frame clones and omits some. The sample lists a few hundred thousand clones; approximately 88% were seen once. The sequenced sample was PBMCs or T cells enriched from blood (not recorded which). The receptors stem from a woman aged 40-49 years who had been exposed to COVID-19. Both conserved end residues are part of each CDR3. D genes are given only for firm matches. A row's size may be missing; if present it is once, few, many or a size class.

size	J	D	V	DNA	CDR3
few	TRBJ1-4	-	TRBV4-1	TGCGCCAGCAGCCAAGGTCGGGGGACCACTAATGAAAAACTGTTTTTT	CASSQGRGTTNEKLFF
-	TRBJ2-1	TRBD2	TRBV15	TGTGCCACCAGGAAGAGGGCTGGGCTAGCGGGGAACAATGAGCAGTTCTTC	CATRKRAGLAGNNEQFF
-	TRBJ1-2	-	TRBV21-1	TGTGCCAGCAGCAAAGTTCAGGGGGACACCAGGGGGGATGGCTACACCTTC	CASSKVQGDTRGDGYTF
few	TRBJ2-2	-	TRBV19	TGTGCCAGTAGCACCGGGACTTACACCGGGGAGCTGTTTTTT	CASSTGTYTGELFF
-	TRBJ2-7	TRBD1	TRBV30	TGTGCCCGACGGACAGGGCGCGAGCAGTACTTC	CARRTGREQYF
-	TRBJ2-1	TRBD2	TRBV4-3	TGCGCCAGCAGGGTTACTAGCGGTCCCTCCTACAATGAGCAGTTCTTC	CASRVTSGPSYNEQFF
once	TRBJ1-5	-	TRBV11-2	TGTGCCAGCAGCTTAGATCACCAGGGTGGTGGCAATCAGCCCCAGCATTTT	CASSLDHQGGGNQPQHF
-	TRBJ2-1	-	TRBV19	TGTGCCAGTAAATCCCCCGGCTCCTACAATGAGCAGTTCTTC	CASKSPGSYNEQFF
few	TRBJ2-2	TRBD2	TRBV7-7	TGTGCTAGCAGCTTAACTCGGGCTAGCGGAGGGCGGAACACCGGGGAGCTGTTTTTT	CASSLTRASGGRNTGELFF
few	TRBJ1-2	TRBD1	TRBV29-1	TGCAGCGTTGGTGGGGACAGGGGAGAGAATGGCTACACCTTC	CSVGGDRGENGYTF
-	TRBJ1-2	TRBD1	TRBV2	TGTGCCGTACAGACGGACAGGGGAAGGGCCGGTGGCTACACCTTC	CAVQTDRGRAGGYTF
-	TRBJ2-1	TRBD1	TRBV4-2	TGTGCCAGCAGCCGCCAGGGGGACTCCTACAATGAGCAGTTCTTC	CASSRQGDSYNEQFF
-	TRBJ1-5	-	TRBV7-9	TGTGCCAGCAGCTTAGCGGGAGGGAGCAATCAGCCCCAGCATTTT	CASSLAGGSNQPQHF
-	TRBJ1-2	TRBD1	TRBV28	TGTGCCAGCAGAACCGGGACAGCCTATGGCTACACCTTC	CASRTGTAYGYTF
-	TRBJ2-2	-	TRBV5-6	TGTGCCAGCAGCACATGGGGGCCCGGGGAGCTGTTTTTT	CASSTWGPGELFF
-	TRBJ1-1	-	TRBV11-3	TGTGCCAGCAGCTTAGCCAGGATTTCCACTGAAGCTTTCTTT	CASSLARISTEAFF
-	TRBJ1-1	-	TRBV28	TGTGCCAGCAGTTCACCCAGGGTATCTAGGGACACTGAAGCTTTCTTT	CASSSPRVSRDTEAFF
-	TRBJ2-3	-	TRBV5-1	TGTGCCAGCAGCTTGGCCGGACTTACAGATACGCAGTATTTT	CASSLAGLTDTQYF